These T cell receptor beta chains were read from a single sample in a study of cytomegalovirus exposure and HLA in healthy donors. TCRdb's copy holds only in-frame clones and misses some; the assay was immunoSEQ multiplex PCR. The sample records 90,000 to 100,000 clones, 70% to 85% being singletons. Sequenced: PBMCs. These receptor sequences come from a man aged 50-59 years in good health and CMV-seronegative. Each CDR3 is given with its conserved first and last residue. Each record gives: D gene, clone size, V gene, J gene, CDR3 DNA, CDR3 protein. The D gene is left open where the match is weak. The size entry is marked missing in some rows and otherwise reads once, few, many or a size class.

NA	NA	TRBV7-6	TRBJ2-5	TGTGCCAGCAGCCAACATCTGGGAGCGGAGACCCAGTACTTC	CASSQHLGAETQYF
TRBD2	NA	TRBV5-1	TRBJ2-5	TGCGCCAGCAGCTTGGAGCCTAGCGGGCAAGAGACCCAGTACTTC	CASSLEPSGQETQYF
TRBD2	NA	TRBV2	TRBJ2-3	TGTGCCAGCGGGGGAAGGACTAGCGGCACAGATACGCAGTATTTT	CASGGRTSGTDTQYF
NA	NA	TRBV6-1	TRBJ1-5	TGTGCCAGCACCTCGTTCGGCAATCAGCCCCAGCATTTT	CASTSFGNQPQHF
NA	NA	TRBV28	TRBJ2-2	TGTGCCAGCAGTTTCCAGGGACTCAACACCGGGGAGCTGTTTTTT	CASSFQGLNTGELFF
NA	NA	TRBV6-1	TRBJ1-4	TGTGCCAGCAGTGTGCAGGCGGGGGAAAAACTGTTTTTT	CASSVQAGEKLFF
NA	NA	TRBV28	TRBJ1-2	TGTGCCAGCAGTCCAAGCCAGGGAGGTGGCTACACCTTC	CASSPSQGGGYTF
NA	NA	TRBV4-2	TRBJ1-2	TGTGCCAGCAGCCATGATGGACAGTCGGTCGGGGGCTACACCTTC	CASSHDGQSVGGYTF
TRBD2	NA	TRBV5-1	TRBJ2-2	TGCGCCAGCAAAGGACTAGCGGAGAACACCGGGGAGCTGTTTTTT	CASKGLAENTGELFF
NA	NA	TRBV5-5	TRBJ1-5	TGTGCCAGCAGCTACCAGGGGATGGATCAGCCCCAGCATTTT	CASSYQGMDQPQHF
NA	NA	TRBV10-3	TRBJ2-3	TGTGCCGCGGGACTCGGCACAGATACGCAGTATTTT	CAAGLGTDTQYF
NA	NA	TRBV7-9	TRBJ1-1	TGTGCCAGCAGCTTATCACAGGGAAACACTGAAGCTTTCTTT	CASSLSQGNTEAFF
NA	NA	TRBV15	TRBJ2-5	TGTGCCACCAGCAGAGGAGGAGAGACCCAGTACTTC	CATSRGGETQYF
TRBD1	few	TRBV19	TRBJ1-1	TGTGCCAGTAGTATCACGGACAGGGGGAACACTGAAGCTTTCTTT	CASSITDRGNTEAFF
NA	once	TRBV28	TRBJ2-7	TGTGCCAGCAGTCCGACTGTATACGAGCAGTACTTC	CASSPTVYEQYF
NA	NA	TRBV4-3	TRBJ2-5	TGCGCCAGCAGCCAAGGTGGCAGAAGAGGGGAGACCCAGTACTTC	CASSQGGRRGETQYF
NA	NA	TRBV9	TRBJ1-5	TGTGCCAGCAGCGGTCGCAGTAGCAATCAGCCCCAGCATTTT	CASSGRSSNQPQHF
NA	NA	TRBV4-1	TRBJ2-5	TGCGCCAGCAGCCCCTCAGGCGGGCAAGAGACCCAGTACTTC	CASSPSGGQETQYF
NA	NA	TRBV5-1	TRBJ2-3	TGCGCCAGCAGCCCTGACAGGCACACAGATACGCAGTATTTT	CASSPDRHTDTQYF
TRBD1	NA	TRBV28	TRBJ2-1	TGTGCCAGCAGTTCACCCGCCAAGGGACAGGAAACCTACAATGAGCAGTTCTTC	CASSSPAKGQETYNEQFF
TRBD2	few	TRBV5-1	TRBJ2-3	TGCGCCAGCAGCTTGAGTGGCGGGGGAACAGATACGCAGTATTTT	CASSLSGGGTDTQYF
NA	NA	TRBV28	TRBJ1-2	TGTGCCAGCAGTGGGGGGGCGGGAGGCTATGGCTACACCTTC	CASSGGAGGYGYTF
TRBD1	NA	TRBV6-1	TRBJ1-5	TGTGCCAGCAGCTTACGGGACAGGGGGAGACAGCCCCAGCATTTT	CASSLRDRGRQPQHF
NA	NA	TRBV5-3	TRBJ1-2	TGTGCCCGGCGGTGGCCTCAGCATAACTATGGCTACACCTTC	CARRWPQHNYGYTF
TRBD1	NA	TRBV18	TRBJ1-5	TGTGCCAGCTCACCCCAGGGGGCTGGAAGCAATCAGCCCCAGCATTTT	CASSPQGAGSNQPQHF
TRBD2	NA	TRBV27	TRBJ2-7	TGTGCCAGCAGTTTATTTCAGGGTAGTAGCGGGAGTTACGAGCAGTACTTC	CASSLFQGSSGSYEQYF
TRBD1	NA	TRBV5-6	TRBJ2-1	TGTGCCAGCAAGCAACAGGGGGCCCTAATTGTAGGTGAGCAGTTCTTC	CASKQQGALIVGEQFF
TRBD1	NA	TRBV2	TRBJ2-1	TGTGCCAGCAGGACAGGGTACGATGAGCAGTTCTTC	CASRTGYDEQFF
TRBD1	NA	TRBV5-1	TRBJ2-1	TGCGCCAGCAGCCCGGACAGGCGTGAGCAGTTCTTC	CASSPDRREQFF
TRBD1	NA	TRBV28	TRBJ2-2	TGTGCCAGCAGTTTTTATGAAGGGACAGCCACCGGGGAGCTGTTTTTT	CASSFYEGTATGELFF
TRBD2	NA	TRBV5-4	TRBJ2-3	TGTGCCAGCAGCTTGGGTAGCGGGGCTAGCACAGATACGCAGTATTTT	CASSLGSGASTDTQYF
NA	NA	TRBV10-3	TRBJ2-7	TGTGCCATCAGTGCCGCGGAATTCTACGAGCAGTACTTC	CAISAAEFYEQYF
NA	NA	TRBV6-5	TRBJ1-2	TGTGCCAGCAGATTAGGCACAGGGACGGACTATGGCTACACCTTC	CASRLGTGTDYGYTF
NA	NA	TRBV5-1	TRBJ1-2	TGCGCCAGCAGTTTCGACACCCGGTATGGCTACACCTTC	CASSFDTRYGYTF
NA	NA	TRBV27	TRBJ1-2	TGTGCCAGCAGTCTCGACGGGAGGACAGCAAGCTATGGCTACACCTTC	CASSLDGRTASYGYTF
NA	NA	TRBV7-8	TRBJ1-5	TGTGCCAGCAGCCCTCCCCCGCCCGGGGGAGAGCAGCCCCAGCATTTT	CASSPPPPGGEQPQHF
NA	NA	TRBV11-1	TRBJ2-1	TGTGCCAGCAGCCTCCTAACACAGGGCGGTGAGCAGTTCTTC	CASSLLTQGGEQFF
NA	NA	TRBV19	TRBJ2-7	TGTGCCAGTAGGACAACAGGGGGAGGGGCCGAGCAGTACTTC	CASRTTGGGAEQYF
TRBD1	NA	TRBV11-2	TRBJ1-2	TGTGCCAGCAGCTTAGGTGTCCAGGGACAGAGCTATGGCTACACCTTC	CASSLGVQGQSYGYTF
NA	NA	TRBV29-1	TRBJ1-1	TGCAGCGCCAGGGAGGGCCTGAACACTGAAGCTTTCTTT	CSAREGLNTEAFF
TRBD2	few	TRBV6-5	TRBJ2-1	TGTGCCAGCAGTCGCGGGAGTCCCTCCCACAATGAGCAGTTCTTC	CASSRGSPSHNEQFF
NA	NA	TRBV11-2	TRBJ1-5	TGTGCCAGCAGCTTAGAACCCTATAGCAATCAGCCCCAGCATTTT	CASSLEPYSNQPQHF
TRBD2	once	TRBV5-1	TRBJ2-7	TGCGCCAGCAGCCCGGGAGGGGCACAACTCTCCTACGAGCAGTACTTC	CASSPGGAQLSYEQYF
TRBD1	NA	TRBV15	TRBJ2-7	TGTGCCACCAGCCCGGGACAGGGTCCCTACGAGCAGTACTTC	CATSPGQGPYEQYF
NA	NA	TRBV29-1	TRBJ2-3	TGCAGCGCCCCCCGAGGAAATACGCAGTATTTT	CSAPRGNTQYF
TRBD1	NA	TRBV6-5	TRBJ1-1	TGTGCCAGCAGATCAGGGGGCTCCGAAGCTTTCTTT	CASRSGGSEAFF
TRBD1	NA	TRBV6-5	TRBJ2-7	TGTGCCAGCAGTTACTCGGGGACAGCTTACGAGCAGTACTTC	CASSYSGTAYEQYF
NA	NA	TRBV6-5	TRBJ2-7	TGTGCCAGCAGCCTAACTAGCAGCTACGAGCAGTACTTC	CASSLTSSYEQYF
NA	NA	TRBV6-1	TRBJ1-1	TGTGCCAGCAGTCCCCCGGGGGGCCACACTGAAGCTTTCTTT	CASSPPGGHTEAFF
TRBD2	NA	TRBV7-2	TRBJ2-5	TGTGCCAGCAGCGCCCAGAGAGGAGCGGGAGGAGGGACCCAGTACTTC	CASSAQRGAGGGTQYF
NA	NA	TRBV28	TRBJ2-5	TGTGCCAGCAGTTCCCCGCCGGCGGGCCAAGAGACCCAGTACTTC	CASSSPPAGQETQYF
NA	NA	TRBV28	TRBJ2-7	TGTGCCAGCAGTCCTCCTAGCCCCTACGAGCAGTACTTC	CASSPPSPYEQYF
NA	NA	TRBV7-6	TRBJ2-1	TGTGCCAGCAGCCCAACACAGGGTTCGGTCTACAATGAGCAGTTCTTC	CASSPTQGSVYNEQFF
TRBD1	NA	TRBV4-3	TRBJ1-1	TGCGCCAGCAGCCAAGACCCAGGGGGTGGCACTGAAGCTTTCTTT	CASSQDPGGGTEAFF
NA	once	TRBV4-3	TRBJ2-5	TGCGCCAGCAGCCCGTTTCGTGGGGGTCGGGGGGCGCGTCAAGAGACCCAGTACTTC	CASSPFRGGRGARQETQYF
NA	NA	TRBV12-1	TRBJ2-1	TGTAGAGACGCAGGGGGATCGGTTGTTGAGCAGTTCTTC	CRDAGGSVVEQFF
TRBD1	NA	TRBV7-8	TRBJ1-2	TGTGCCAGCAGCTTAAGGGGACAGAACAATCATGGCTACACCTTC	CASSLRGQNNHGYTF
TRBD1	few	TRBV28	TRBJ2-3	TGTGCCAGCAGTTATTCCCGGGACAGCCGCACAGATACGCAGTATTTT	CASSYSRDSRTDTQYF
TRBD1	NA	TRBV9	TRBJ1-1	TGTGCCAGCAGCGTAGAGGGGGCCGACAACACTGAAGCTTTCTTT	CASSVEGADNTEAFF